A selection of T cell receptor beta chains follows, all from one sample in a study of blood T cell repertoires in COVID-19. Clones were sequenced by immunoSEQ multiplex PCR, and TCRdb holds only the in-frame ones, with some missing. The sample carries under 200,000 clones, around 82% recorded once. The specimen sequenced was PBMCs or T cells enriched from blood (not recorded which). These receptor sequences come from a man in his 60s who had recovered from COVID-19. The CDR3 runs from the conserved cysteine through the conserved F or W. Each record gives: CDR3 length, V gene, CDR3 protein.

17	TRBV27	CASSQDRGFAYNSPLHF
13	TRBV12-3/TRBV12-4	CASSPNGFNEQFF
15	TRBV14	CASSQAGVPGTEAFF
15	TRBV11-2	CASSGVAVLSYEQYF
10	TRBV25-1	CASSRDTQYF
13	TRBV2	CASSVGSNTEAFF
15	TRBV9	CASSLRTSGVNEQYF
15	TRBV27	CASRGLAGEGRTQYF
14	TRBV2	CASSRGGLNSPLHF
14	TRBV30	CAWKEEHHYYGYTF
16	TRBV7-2	CASSIGLAGISYEQYF
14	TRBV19	CASSRTGRFYEQYF
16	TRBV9	CASSANPRGPNTEAFF
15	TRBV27	CASSYMQGARSPLHF
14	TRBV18	CASSASGDSYEQYF
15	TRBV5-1	CASSPPIGSSYGYTF
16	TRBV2	CASSGDRDIGDEKLFF
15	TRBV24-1	CATSDFGTTRGSQYF
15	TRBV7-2	CASSTSGGGDTEAFF
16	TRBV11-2	CASSPQGGTSFGEQYF
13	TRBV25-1	CASSESGVTEAFF
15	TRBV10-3	CAISPQTGRKYEQYF
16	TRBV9	CASSVATGQVYNEQFF
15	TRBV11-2	CASSPGPGGGYEQYF
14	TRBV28	CASSLIRGGEKHHF
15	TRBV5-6	CASSYGQGQGQPQHF
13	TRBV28	CASSLEDTDTQYF
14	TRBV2	CASSEVRGPHEQYF
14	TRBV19	CASSMNRGRTEAFF
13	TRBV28	CASSTTGRREQYF
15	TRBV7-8	CASSSIDRDHQPQHF
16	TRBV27	CASSLKAAINTGELFF
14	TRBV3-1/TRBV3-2	CASSRGTVVYEQYF
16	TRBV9	CASSAAGLAPFNEQFF
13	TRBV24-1	CATSEQGNYGYTF
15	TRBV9	CASSGQRESRETQYF
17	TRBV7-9	CASSLGDRGLAKNIQYF
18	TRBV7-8	CASSLVGRLAGGTGELFF
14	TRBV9	CASSVPGDGNTIYF
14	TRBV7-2	CASSTDRATDTQYF
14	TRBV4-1	CASSQGQGLNEQYF
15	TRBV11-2	CASSLEGPGATEAFF